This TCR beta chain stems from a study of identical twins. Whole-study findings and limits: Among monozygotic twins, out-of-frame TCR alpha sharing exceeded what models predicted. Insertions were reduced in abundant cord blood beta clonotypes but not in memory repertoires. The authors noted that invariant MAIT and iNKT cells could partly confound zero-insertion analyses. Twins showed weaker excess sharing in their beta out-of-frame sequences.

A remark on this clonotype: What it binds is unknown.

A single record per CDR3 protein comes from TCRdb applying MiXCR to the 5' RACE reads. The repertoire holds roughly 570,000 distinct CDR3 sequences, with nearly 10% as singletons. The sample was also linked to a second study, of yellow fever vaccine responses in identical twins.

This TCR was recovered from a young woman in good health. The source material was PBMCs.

The CDR3 spells CSARQDAYEQYF. The CDR3 nucleotides are TGCAGTGCCAGACAGGATGCCTACGAGCAGTACTTC. The gene calls are TRBV20-1 and TRBJ2-7, with TRBD1 as a possible D gene (6 bases). The CDR3 has 12 amino acids. The germline V gene has CDR1 DFQATT and CDR2 SNEGSKA (reference sequence). Trimming took off 6 bases at V and 2 bases at J, with 11 bases between the two ends.